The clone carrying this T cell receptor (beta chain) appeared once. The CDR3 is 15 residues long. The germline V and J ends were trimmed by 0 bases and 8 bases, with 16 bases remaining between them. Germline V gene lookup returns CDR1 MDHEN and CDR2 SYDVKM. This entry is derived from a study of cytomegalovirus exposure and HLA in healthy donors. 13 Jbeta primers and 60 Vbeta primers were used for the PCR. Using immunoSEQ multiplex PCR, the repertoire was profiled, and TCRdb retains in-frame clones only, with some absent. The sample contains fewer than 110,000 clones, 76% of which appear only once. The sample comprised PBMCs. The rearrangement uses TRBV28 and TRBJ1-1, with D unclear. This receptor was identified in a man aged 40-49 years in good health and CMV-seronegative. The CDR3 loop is CASSLWGSGVKEAFF. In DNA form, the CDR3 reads TGTGCCAGCAGTTTATGGGGCTCAGGTGTTAAAGAAGCTTTCTTT. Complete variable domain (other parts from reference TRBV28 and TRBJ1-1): DVKVTQSSRYLVKRTGEKVFLECVQDMDHENMFWYRQDPGLGLRLIYFSYDVKMKEKGDIPEGYSVSREKKERFSLILESASTNQTSMYLCASSLWGSGVKEAFFGQGTRLTVV.